The present TCR beta chain was sequenced within a study of cytomegalovirus exposure and HLA in healthy donors. Study-wide findings and caveats: Published work reported that the classifier diagnosed cytomegalovirus status with high specificity and sensitivity.

Points on this clone: What it recognizes is unknown.

This table comes from immunoSEQ multiplex PCR, and its TCRdb copy is limited to in-frame clones, with some not included. The table has some 68,000 clones, about 94% seen once; the top ten hold 1.4%. This TCR derives from a man aged 18-30 years in good health and CMV-seropositive. Sample: PBMCs.

The CDR3 reads CASSLIMSSGNTIYF. CDR3 DNA sequence: TGTGCCAGCAGCTTAATTATGAGTTCTGGAAACACCATATATTTT. The V call is TRBV7-6, the J call TRBJ1-3; D is uncertain. The CDR3 runs 15 residues. Germline V gene lookup returns CDR1 SGHVS and CDR2 FNYEAQ. V lost 2 bases and J 1 base, leaving 9 bases between the germline ends. Drawing the rest from reference TRBV7-6 and TRBJ1-3, the complete variable domain is GAGVSQSPRYKVTKRGQDVALRCDPISGHVSLYWYRQALGQGPEFLTYFNYEAQQDKSGLPNDRFSAERPEGSISTLTIQRTEQRDSAMYRCASSLIMSSGNTIYFGEGSWLTVV.